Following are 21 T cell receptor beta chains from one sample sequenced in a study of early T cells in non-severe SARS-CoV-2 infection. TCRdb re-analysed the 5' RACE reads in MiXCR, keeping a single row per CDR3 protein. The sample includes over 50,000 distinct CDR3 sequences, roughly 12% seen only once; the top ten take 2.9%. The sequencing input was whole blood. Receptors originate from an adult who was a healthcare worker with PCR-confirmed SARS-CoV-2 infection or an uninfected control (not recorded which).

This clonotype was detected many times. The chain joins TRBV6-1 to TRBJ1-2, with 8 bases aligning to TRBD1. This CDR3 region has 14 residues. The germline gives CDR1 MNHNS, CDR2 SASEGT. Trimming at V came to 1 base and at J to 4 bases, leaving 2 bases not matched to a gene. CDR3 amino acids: CASSEGQGPYGYTF. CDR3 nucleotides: TGTGCCAGCAGTGAAGGACAGGGGCCCTATGGCTACACCTTC.

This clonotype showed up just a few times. The CDR3 DNA is TGCAGCGTTGGGGACAGGGCCTTCTCTGGGGCCAACGTCCTGACTTTC. Its translation is CSVGDRAFSGANVLTF. V usage is TRBV29-1 and J usage is TRBJ2-6; 9 bases are shared with TRBD1. Losses at the gene ends were 4 bases for V and 0 bases for J; bases not matched to a gene: 4. Germline V lookup: CDR1 SQVTM, CDR2 ANQGSEA. The CDR3 has 16 amino acids.

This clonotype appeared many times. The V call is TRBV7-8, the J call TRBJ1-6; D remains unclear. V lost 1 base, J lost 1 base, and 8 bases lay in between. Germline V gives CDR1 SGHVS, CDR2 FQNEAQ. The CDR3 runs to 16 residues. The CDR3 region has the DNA TGTGCCAGCAGCTTAGAAGGTTCGTCCTATAATTCACCCCTCCACTTT. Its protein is CASSLEGSSYNSPLHF. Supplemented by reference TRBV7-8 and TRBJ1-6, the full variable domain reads GAGVSQSPRYKVAKRGQDVALRCDPISGHVSLFWYQQALGQGPEFLTYFQNEAQLDKSGLPSDRFFAERPEGSVSTLKIQRTQQEDSAVYLCASSLEGSSYNSPLHFGNGTRLTVT.

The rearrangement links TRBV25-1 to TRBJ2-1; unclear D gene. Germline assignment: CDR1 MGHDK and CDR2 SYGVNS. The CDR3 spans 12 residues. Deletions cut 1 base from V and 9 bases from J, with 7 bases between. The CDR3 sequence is CASSEWMGEQFF. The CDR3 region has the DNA TGTGCCAGCAGTGAATGGATGGGTGAGCAGTTCTTC.

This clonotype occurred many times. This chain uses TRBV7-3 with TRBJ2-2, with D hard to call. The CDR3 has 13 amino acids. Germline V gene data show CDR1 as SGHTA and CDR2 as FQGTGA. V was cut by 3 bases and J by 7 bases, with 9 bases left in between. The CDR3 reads CASSFSPVGELFF. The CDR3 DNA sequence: TGTGCCAGCAGCTTCTCTCCCGTCGGGGAGCTGTTTTTT.

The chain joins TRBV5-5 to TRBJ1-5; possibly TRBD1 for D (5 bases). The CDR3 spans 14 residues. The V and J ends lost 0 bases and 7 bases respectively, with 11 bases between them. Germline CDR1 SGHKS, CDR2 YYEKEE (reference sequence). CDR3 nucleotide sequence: TGTGCCAGCAGCTTGGCCCAGGGAGGACAGCCCCAGCATTTT. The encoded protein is CASSLAQGGQPQHF.

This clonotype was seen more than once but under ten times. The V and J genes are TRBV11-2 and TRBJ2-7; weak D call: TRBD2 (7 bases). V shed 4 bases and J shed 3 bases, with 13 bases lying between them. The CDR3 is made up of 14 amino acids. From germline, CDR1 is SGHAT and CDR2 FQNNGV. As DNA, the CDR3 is TGTGCCAGCAGCTCGCGGGGGCGCCACTACGAGCAGTACTTC. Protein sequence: CASSSRGRHYEQYF.

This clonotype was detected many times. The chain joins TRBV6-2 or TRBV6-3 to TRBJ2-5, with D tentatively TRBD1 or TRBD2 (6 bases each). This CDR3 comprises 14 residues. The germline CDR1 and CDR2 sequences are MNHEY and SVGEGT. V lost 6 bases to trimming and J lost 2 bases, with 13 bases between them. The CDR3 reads CASSNRDLQETQYF. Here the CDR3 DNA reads TGTGCCAGCAGCAACAGGGACTTACAAGAGACCCAGTACTTC.

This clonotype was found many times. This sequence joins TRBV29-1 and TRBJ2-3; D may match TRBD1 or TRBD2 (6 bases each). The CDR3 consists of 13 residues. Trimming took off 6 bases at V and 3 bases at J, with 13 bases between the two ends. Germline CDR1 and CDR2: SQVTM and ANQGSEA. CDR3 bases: TGCAGCGTGAAGGGGGGTACGACAGATACGCAGTATTTT. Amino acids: CSVKGGTTDTQYF.

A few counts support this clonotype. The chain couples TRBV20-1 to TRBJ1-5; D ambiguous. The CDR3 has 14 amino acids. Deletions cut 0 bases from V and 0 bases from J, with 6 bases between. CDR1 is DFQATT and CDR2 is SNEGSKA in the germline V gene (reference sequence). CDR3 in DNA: TGCAGTGCTAGAGAGGCAGGTAGCAATCAGCCCCAGCATTTT. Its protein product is CSAREAGSNQPQHF.

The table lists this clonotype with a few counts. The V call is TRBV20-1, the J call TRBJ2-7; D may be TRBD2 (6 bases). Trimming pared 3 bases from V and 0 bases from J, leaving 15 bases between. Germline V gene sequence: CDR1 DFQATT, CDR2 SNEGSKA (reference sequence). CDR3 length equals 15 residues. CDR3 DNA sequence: TGCAGTGCTAGTAATCCGGGGGAGAGCTCCTACGAGCAGTACTTC. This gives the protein CSASNPGESSYEQYF.

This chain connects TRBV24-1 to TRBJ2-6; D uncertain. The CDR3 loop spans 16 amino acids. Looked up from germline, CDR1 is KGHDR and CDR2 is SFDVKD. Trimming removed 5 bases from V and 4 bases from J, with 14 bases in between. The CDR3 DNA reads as TGTGCCACCAGTGGGGTCCGATCGGCGGGGGCCAACGTCCTGACTTTC. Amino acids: CATSGVRSAGANVLTF.

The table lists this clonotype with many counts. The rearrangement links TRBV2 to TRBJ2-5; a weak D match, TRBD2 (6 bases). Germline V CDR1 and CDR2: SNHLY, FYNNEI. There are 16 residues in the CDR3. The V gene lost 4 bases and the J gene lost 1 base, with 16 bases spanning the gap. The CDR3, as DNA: TGTGCCAGCAGTGTCCCGGGACTCCGAAGCCAAGAGACCCAGTACTTC. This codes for CASSVPGLRSQETQYF.

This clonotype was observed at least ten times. The CDR3 sequence is CASSLRDSSYNEQFF. In DNA form, the CDR3 reads TGCGCCAGCAGCTTAAGGGACAGCTCCTACAATGAGCAGTTCTTC. The rearrangement links TRBV5-1 to TRBJ2-1, with 7 positions matching TRBD1. J gave up 0 bases and V 2 bases, and 2 bases lay outside the gene matches. The CDR3 covers 15 residues. Looked up from germline, CDR1 is SGHRS and CDR2 is YFSETQ.

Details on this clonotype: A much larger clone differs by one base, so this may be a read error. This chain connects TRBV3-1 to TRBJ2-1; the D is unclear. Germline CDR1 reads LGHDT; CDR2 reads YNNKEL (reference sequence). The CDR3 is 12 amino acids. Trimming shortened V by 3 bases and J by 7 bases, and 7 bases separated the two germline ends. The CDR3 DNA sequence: TGTGCCAGCAGCCATGGGCTGAATGAGCAGTTCTTC. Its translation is CASSHGLNEQFF.

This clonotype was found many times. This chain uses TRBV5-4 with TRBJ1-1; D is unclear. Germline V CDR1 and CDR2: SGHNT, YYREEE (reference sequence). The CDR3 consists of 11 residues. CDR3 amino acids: CATGRNTEAFF. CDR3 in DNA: TGTGCGACCGGCAGGAACACTGAAGCTTTCTTT.

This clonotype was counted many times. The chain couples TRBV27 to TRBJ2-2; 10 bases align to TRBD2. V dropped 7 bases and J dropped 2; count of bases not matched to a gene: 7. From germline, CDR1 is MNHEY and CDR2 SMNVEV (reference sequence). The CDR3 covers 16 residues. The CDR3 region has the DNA TGTGCCAGCAAGGAGGGACTAGCGATCAACACCGGGGAGCTGTTTTTT. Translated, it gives CASKEGLAINTGELFF.

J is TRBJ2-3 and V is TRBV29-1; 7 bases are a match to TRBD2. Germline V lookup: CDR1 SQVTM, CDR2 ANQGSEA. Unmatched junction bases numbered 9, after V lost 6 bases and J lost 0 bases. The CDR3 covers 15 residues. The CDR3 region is CSVASTSASTDTQYF. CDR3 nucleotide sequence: TGCAGCGTCGCCTCCACTAGCGCTAGCACAGATACGCAGTATTTT.

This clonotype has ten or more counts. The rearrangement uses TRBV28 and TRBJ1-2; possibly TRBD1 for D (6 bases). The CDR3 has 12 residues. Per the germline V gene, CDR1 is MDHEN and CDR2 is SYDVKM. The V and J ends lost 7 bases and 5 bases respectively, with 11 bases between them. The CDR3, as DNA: TGTGCCAGCACGTCAGGGGCTTATGGCTACACCTTC. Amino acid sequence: CASTSGAYGYTF.

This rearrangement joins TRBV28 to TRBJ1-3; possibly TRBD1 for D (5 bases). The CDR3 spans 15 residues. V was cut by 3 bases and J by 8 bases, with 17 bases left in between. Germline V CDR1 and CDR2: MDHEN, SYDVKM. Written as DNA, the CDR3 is TGTGCCAGCAGTTTGGGGGGGGTCCGAACGGACACCATATATTTT. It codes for CASSLGGVRTDTIYF.

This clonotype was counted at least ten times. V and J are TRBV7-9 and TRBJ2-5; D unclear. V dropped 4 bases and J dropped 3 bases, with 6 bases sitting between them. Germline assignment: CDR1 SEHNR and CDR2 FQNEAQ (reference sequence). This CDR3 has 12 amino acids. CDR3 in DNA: TGTGCCAGCAGCTCCATGGAAGAGACCCAGTACTTC. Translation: CASSSMEETQYF.